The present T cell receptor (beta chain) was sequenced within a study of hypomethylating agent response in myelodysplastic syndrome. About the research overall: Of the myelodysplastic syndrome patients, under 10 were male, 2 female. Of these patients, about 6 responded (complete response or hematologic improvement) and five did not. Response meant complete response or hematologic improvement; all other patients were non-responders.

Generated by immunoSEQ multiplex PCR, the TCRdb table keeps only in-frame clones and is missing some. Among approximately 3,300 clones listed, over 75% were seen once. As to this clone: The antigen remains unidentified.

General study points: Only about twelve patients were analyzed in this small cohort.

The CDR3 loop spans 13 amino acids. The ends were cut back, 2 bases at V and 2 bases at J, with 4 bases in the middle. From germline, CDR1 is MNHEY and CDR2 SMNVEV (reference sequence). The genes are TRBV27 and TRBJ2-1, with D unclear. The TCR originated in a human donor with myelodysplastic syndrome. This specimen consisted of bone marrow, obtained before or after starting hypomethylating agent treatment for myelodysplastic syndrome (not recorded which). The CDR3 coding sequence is TGTGCCAGCAGTTTAAAGGCCTACAATGAGCAGTTCTTC. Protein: CASSLKAYNEQFF.